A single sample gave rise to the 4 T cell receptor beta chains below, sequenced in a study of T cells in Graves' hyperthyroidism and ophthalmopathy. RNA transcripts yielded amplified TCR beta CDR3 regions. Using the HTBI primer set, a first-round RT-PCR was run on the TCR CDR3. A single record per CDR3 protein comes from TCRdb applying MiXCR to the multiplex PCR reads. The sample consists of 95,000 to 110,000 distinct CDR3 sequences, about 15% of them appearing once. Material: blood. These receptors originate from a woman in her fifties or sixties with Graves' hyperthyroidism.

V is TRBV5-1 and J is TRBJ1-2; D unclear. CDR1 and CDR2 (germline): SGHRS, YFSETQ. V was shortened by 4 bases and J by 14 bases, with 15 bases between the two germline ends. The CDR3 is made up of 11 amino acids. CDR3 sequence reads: CASSADKAPTF. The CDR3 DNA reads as TGCGCCAGCAGCGCCGACAAGGCCCCTACCTTC.

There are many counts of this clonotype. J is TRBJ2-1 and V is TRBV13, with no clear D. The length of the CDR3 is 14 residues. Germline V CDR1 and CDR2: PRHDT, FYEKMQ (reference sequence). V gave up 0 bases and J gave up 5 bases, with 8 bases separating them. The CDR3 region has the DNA TGTGCCAGCAGCTTAGGCCTCTCAAACAATGAGCAGTTCTTC. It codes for CASSLGLSNNEQFF.

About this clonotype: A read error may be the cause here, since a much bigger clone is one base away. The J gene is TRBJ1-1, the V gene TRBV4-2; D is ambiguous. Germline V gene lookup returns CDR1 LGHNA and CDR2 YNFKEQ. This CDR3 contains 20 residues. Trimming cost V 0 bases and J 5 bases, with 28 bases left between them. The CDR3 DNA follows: TGTGCCAGCAGCCAAGATGGTTCCGTATTTATCTACAGAGACAATACTGAAGCTTTCTTT. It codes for CASSQDGSVFIYRDNTEAFF.

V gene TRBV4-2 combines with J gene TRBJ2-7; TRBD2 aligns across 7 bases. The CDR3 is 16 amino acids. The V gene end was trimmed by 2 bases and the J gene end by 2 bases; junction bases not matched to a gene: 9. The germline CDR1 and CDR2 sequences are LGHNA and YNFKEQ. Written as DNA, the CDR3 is TGTGCCAGCAGCCAATTAGGCGCGGGAGTTACCTACGAGCAGTACTTC. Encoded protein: CASSQLGAGVTYEQYF.